This entry is about one TCR beta chain. Measured with immunoSEQ multiplex PCR; TCRdb has only the in-frame clones, and not every one. The table shows tens of thousands of clones, with around 75% occurring only once. The data belong to a study of blood T cell repertoires in COVID-19. For the study at large: From T cells, B-cell-depleted T cells, or PBMCs came the material, which was cDNA or gDNA.

Germline V gene data show CDR1 as MDHEN and CDR2 as SYDVKM. V was pared by 3 bases and J by 7 bases, with 9 bases between. This CDR3 spans 13 amino acids. The sequenced sample was peripheral blood. The chain joins TRBV28 to TRBJ1-4; D not resolved. This TCR derives from a woman in her forties or fifties with acute or convalescent COVID-19. The CDR3 here is CASSFNGGEKLFF. The DNA for the CDR3 is TGTGCCAGCAGTTTTAATGGAGGTGAAAAACTGTTTTTT.